The 32 T cell receptor beta chains listed next were all sequenced from one sample in a study of radiotherapy plus CTLA-4 blockade in lung cancer. Libraries were prepared by immunoSEQ multiplex PCR; TCRdb keeps only in-frame clonotypes and omits some of them. The table shows 55,000 to 80,000 clones, with 87% occurring only once. Sequencing used peripheral blood, obtained from a patient treated with radiotherapy plus ipilimumab. These receptors came from a human donor with non-small cell lung cancer that progressed on radiotherapy plus ipilimumab.

The chain has TRBV7-9 and TRBJ2-3; the match to TRBD2 covers 10 bases. Germline trimming cut 6 bases from V and 8 bases from J; bases unmatched to any gene: 14. This CDR3 contains 16 residues. Germline-derived CDR1 and CDR2 are SEHNR and FQNEAQ (reference sequence). CDR3 in DNA: TGTGCCAGCAGTTTGGATGCTAGCGGGAGCGGGGCTACGCAGTATTTT. Its protein product is CASSLDASGSGATQYF.

The chain has TRBV6-5 and TRBJ2-7; D call uncertain. V dropped 6 bases and J dropped 4 bases, with 7 bases sitting between them. The germline gives CDR1 MNHEY, CDR2 SVGAGI. The CDR3 covers 11 residues. The CDR3 spells CASRDSYEQYF. The CDR3 nucleotides read TGTGCCAGCAGAGATTCATACGAGCAGTACTTC.

The chain couples TRBV29-1 to TRBJ2-5; 8 bases fit TRBD2. CDR3 length: 12 amino acids. V was clipped by 6 bases and J by 1 base; unmatched bases: 1. Germline-derived CDR1 and CDR2 are SQVTM and ANQGSEA. CDR3 protein: CSVTSGQETQYF. Written as DNA, the CDR3 is TGCAGCGTAACTAGCGGCCAAGAGACCCAGTACTTC.

The CDR3 DNA reads TGCGCCAGCAGCTTCGGGACACCCGCAGATACGCAGTATTTT. Protein: CASSFGTPADTQYF. This rearrangement joins TRBV5-1 to TRBJ2-3, with D perhaps TRBD1 (6 bases). V was cut by 2 bases and J by 4 bases, with 11 bases left in between. Germline CDR1 and CDR2: SGHRS and YFSETQ. The CDR3 loop spans 14 amino acids. The full variable domain, its missing parts supplied by reference TRBV5-1 and TRBJ2-3, is KAGVTQTPRYLIKTRGQQVTLSCSPISGHRSVSWYQQTPGQGLQFLFEYFSETQRNKGNFPGRFSGRQFSNSRSEMNVSTLELGDSALYLCASSFGTPADTQYFGPGTRLTVL.

This sequence joins TRBV25-1 and TRBJ1-2; the match to TRBD1 covers 7 bases. Germline lookup yields CDR1 MGHDK and CDR2 SYGVNS. CDR3 length equals 12 residues. V shed 10 bases, J shed 7 bases, and the junction held 9 bases outside the gene matches. The chain's CDR3 is CATKRQGIGYTF. CDR3 DNA: TGTGCCACCAAACGACAGGGTATTGGCTACACCTTC.

CDR3 coding DNA: TGCGCCAGCAGCCAAGCGACAGGGAGCTTCAATCAGCCCCAGCATTTT. It codes for CASSQATGSFNQPQHF. The J gene is TRBJ1-5, the V gene TRBV4-1; 7 bases match TRBD1. The length of the CDR3 is 16 residues. Per germline, CDR1 MGHRA and CDR2 YSYEKL. V shed 1 base and J 3 bases; nucleotides not matched to a gene: 6.

The CDR3 loop reads CSVEDRRGFGYTF. DNA of the CDR3: TGCAGCGTTGAAGATCGTCGGGGCTTTGGCTACACCTTC. V gene TRBV29-1 combines with J gene TRBJ1-2; TRBD1 might be the D (5 bases). The length of the CDR3 is 13 residues. The V end was cut by 0 bases, the J end by 7 bases, with 12 bases between. Looked up from germline, CDR1 is SQVTM and CDR2 is ANQGSEA.

This clone was counted a few times. The rearrangement uses TRBV19 and TRBJ2-1, with D maybe TRBD2 (5 bases). V lost 1 base to trimming and J lost 7 bases, with 5 bases between them. Germline V CDR1 and CDR2: LNHDA, SQIVND (reference sequence). This CDR3 region has 12 residues. The CDR3 sequence: CASSIGTNEQFF. The CDR3 nucleotides read TGTGCCAGTAGTATAGGGACTAATGAGCAGTTCTTC.

This rearrangement joins TRBV27 to TRBJ1-4; a weak D match, TRBD1 (5 bases). Per germline, CDR1 MNHEY and CDR2 SMNVEV (reference sequence). Trimming left V 0 bases short and J 8 bases short, with 7 bases between. The CDR3 runs to 13 residues. CDR3 residues: CASSLSGEEKLFF. The DNA for the CDR3 is TGTGCCAGCAGTTTATCAGGGGAAGAAAAACTGTTTTTT.

This rearrangement joins TRBV30 to TRBJ2-2; D unresolved. CDR3 length equals 13 residues. Deletions cut 0 bases from V and 6 bases from J, with 8 bases between. Per the germline V gene, CDR1 is GTSNPN and CDR2 is SVGIG (reference sequence). Written as DNA, the CDR3 is TGTGCCTGGAGTGTATTGCAGGCCGGGGAGCTGTTTTTT. This codes for CAWSVLQAGELFF.

The chain joins TRBV5-1 to TRBJ2-7, with D unclear. Germline V gives CDR1 SGHRS, CDR2 YFSETQ. The CDR3 spans 12 residues. Trimming pared 0 bases from V and 6 bases from J, leaving 7 bases between. The CDR3 spells CASSLDGGEQYF. In DNA form, the CDR3 reads TGCGCCAGCAGCTTGGATGGCGGCGAGCAGTACTTC.

The V call is TRBV5-1, the J call TRBJ1-3; D might be TRBD1 (5 bases). V was pared by 4 bases and J by 0 bases, with 14 bases between. The germline gives CDR1 SGHRS, CDR2 YFSETQ. The CDR3 has 16 amino acids. CDR3 nucleotide sequence: TGCGCCAGCAGCCCCCAGGCAGGGCCCTCTGGAAACACCATATATTTT. This sequence encodes CASSPQAGPSGNTIYF.

The chain employs TRBV6-1 and TRBJ2-7, with 10 bases identical to TRBD1. Germline V gene data show CDR1 as MNHNS and CDR2 as SASEGT. The CDR3 extends over 15 amino acids. After removal of 8 bases from V and 0 bases from J, the junction contained 7 bases not matched to a gene. The CDR3 loop reads CASGTGALNSYEQYF. The CDR3 coding sequence is TGTGCCAGCGGGACAGGGGCCCTAAACTCCTACGAGCAGTACTTC.

The CDR3 is CASSFKNNEQFF. In DNA, the CDR3 is TGTGCCAGCAGTTTCAAAAACAATGAGCAGTTCTTC. This rearrangement joins TRBV28 to TRBJ2-1, with unresolved D. V lost 3 bases to trimming and J lost 5 bases, with 5 bases between them. The CDR3 is 12 residues long. Looked up from germline, CDR1 is MDHEN and CDR2 is SYDVKM.

V gene TRBV20-1 combines with J gene TRBJ2-5; D is uncertain. Germline loops: CDR1 DFQATT, CDR2 SNEGSKA (reference sequence). The CDR3 totals 11 residues. CDR3 coding DNA: TGCACAAGAACCTTTCAAGAGACCCAGTACTTC. Its translation: CTRTFQETQYF.

The rearrangement uses TRBV28 and TRBJ1-2; TRBD1 aligns across 7 bases. Germline V gene data show CDR1 as MDHEN and CDR2 as SYDVKM. The V segment lost 6 bases and the J segment 7 bases; nucleotides outside the gene matches: 23. There are 18 residues in the CDR3. The CDR3, as DNA: TGTGCCAGCAGATCAGGGGGGACAGATTATGACTTAGAGGGTGGCTACACCTTC. It is translated as CASRSGGTDYDLEGGYTF.

This chain joins TRBV9 and TRBJ2-7; TRBD1 agrees at 7 bases. V was pared by 2 bases and J by 1 base, with 6 bases of the junction left unmatched. The germline V gene has CDR1 SGDLS and CDR2 YYNGEE. CDR3 length: 15 residues. The CDR3 loop is CASSVTGTESYEQYF. The CDR3 region has the DNA TGTGCCAGCAGCGTCACCGGGACAGAGTCCTACGAGCAGTACTTC.

This clone was counted a few times. V gene TRBV19 combines with J gene TRBJ1-5; the D is unclear. Trimming took off 3 bases at V and 1 base at J, with 13 bases between the two ends. The CDR3 runs 16 residues. Germline lookup yields CDR1 LNHDA and CDR2 SQIVND (reference sequence). The CDR3 DNA reads as TGTGCCAGTAGTATCCGTCGGGAGCTAAGCAATCAGCCCCAGCATTTT. Protein product: CASSIRRELSNQPQHF.

The chain joins TRBV5-4 to TRBJ1-2, with D hard to call. Germline CDR1 SGHNT, CDR2 YYREEE (reference sequence). V lost 0 bases and J lost 1, with 10 bases in between. The CDR3 consists of 15 residues. CDR3 loop: CASSLAGNLNYGYTF. The CDR3 DNA sequence: TGTGCCAGCAGCTTGGCGGGGAATCTTAACTATGGCTACACCTTC.

This clone occurred once. Its ends do not fully match the called genes, so a read error is possible. The chain couples TRBV2 to TRBJ2-4, with 7 bases that match TRBD2. CDR3 size: 12 residues. Per the germline V gene, CDR1 is SNHLY and CDR2 is FYNNEI. This CDR3 reads CASSGRGDIQYF. In nucleotides, the CDR3 is TGCGCCAGCAGTGGGAGGGGTGACATTCAGTACTTC. The full variable domain, rest sourced from reference TRBV2 and TRBJ2-4, is EPEVTQTPSHQVTQMGQEVILRCVPISNHLYFYWYRQILGQKVEFLVSFYNNEISEKSEIFDDQFSVERPDGSNFTLKIRSTKLEDSAMYFCASSGRGDIQYFGAGTRLSVL.

The V call is TRBV6-5, the J call TRBJ1-1, with 8 bases identical to TRBD1. The CDR3 extends over 13 amino acids. V was clipped by 0 bases and J by 11 bases; unmatched bases: 5. The V gene's germline CDR1 is MNHEY and CDR2 SVGAGI. The CDR3 region is CASSYSGQGSAFF. The CDR3 coding sequence is TGTGCCAGCAGTTACTCCGGACAGGGCAGCGCTTTCTTT.

The chain has TRBV10-3 and TRBJ2-7; 7 bases align to TRBD2. This CDR3 comprises 14 residues. Trimming took 6 bases from V and 6 from J; bases not matched to a gene: 11. Germline V gives CDR1 ENHRY, CDR2 SYGVKD. CDR3 region: CAISGTGLLPEQYF. CDR3 DNA: TGTGCCATCAGCGGGACGGGACTACTCCCCGAGCAGTACTTC.

The chain combines TRBV2 with TRBJ2-1; D unresolved. The CDR3 covers 13 residues. The ends were cut back, 4 bases at V and 10 bases at J, with 14 bases in the middle. Per germline, CDR1 SNHLY and CDR2 FYNNEI. The CDR3 bases are TGTGCCAGCAGTGTGGGCTGGCGAGCGGAGCAGTTCTTC. It encodes CASSVGWRAEQFF.

The rearrangement joins TRBV7-8 to TRBJ2-3; 9 bases are shared with TRBD2. The CDR3 has 18 residues. The germline V gene has CDR1 SGHVS and CDR2 FQNEAQ. V trimming: 1 base; J trimming: 7 bases; junction bases outside the gene matches: 15. The CDR3: CASSLVASGVIRGNTQYF. CDR3 coding DNA: TGTGCCAGCAGCTTAGTTGCTAGCGGGGTCATTCGGGGCAATACGCAGTATTTT. Together with reference TRBV7-8 and TRBJ2-3, the CDR3 gives the full variable domain: GAGVSQSPRYKVAKRGQDVALRCDPISGHVSLFWYQQALGQGPEFLTYFQNEAQLDKSGLPSDRFFAERPEGSVSTLKIQRTQQEDSAVYLCASSLVASGVIRGNTQYFGPGTRLTVL.

This clone appeared a single time. V usage is TRBV5-6 and J usage is TRBJ2-7; 9 bases match TRBD1. From germline, CDR1 is SGHDT and CDR2 YYEEEE. The CDR3 covers 14 residues. J lost 7 bases, V lost 0 bases, and 5 bases had no gene match. The CDR3 sequence is CASSLGTGVREQYF. The CDR3 DNA reads TGTGCCAGCAGCTTGGGGACAGGGGTTCGGGAGCAGTACTTC.

The V call is TRBV29-1, the J call TRBJ2-1; 11 nucleotides line up with TRBD2. The CDR3 extends over 15 amino acids. The germline V gene encodes CDR1 SQVTM and CDR2 ANQGSEA. V shed 1 base and J 4 bases; nucleotides not matched to a gene: 3. The chain's CDR3 is CSVEAGLAAYNEQFF. CDR3 bases: TGCAGCGTTGAAGCGGGACTAGCGGCATACAATGAGCAGTTCTTC.

The V gene is TRBV5-1, the J gene TRBJ2-1; 8 nucleotides line up with TRBD2. The CDR3 spans 16 residues. CDR1 is SGHRS and CDR2 is YFSETQ in the germline V gene. V lost 0 bases and J lost 6; bases outside the gene matches: 8. The CDR3 is CASSLAVGGRSNEQFF. The DNA of the CDR3 is TGCGCCAGCAGCTTGGCCGTCGGCGGGAGGAGCAATGAGCAGTTCTTC.

V gene TRBV5-6 combines with J gene TRBJ1-1, with 10 positions matching TRBD1. This CDR3 contains 13 residues. Trimming at V came to 3 bases and at J to 11 bases, leaving 7 bases not matched to a gene. Per the germline V gene, CDR1 is SGHDT and CDR2 is YYEEEE. The CDR3 reads CASSWGTGEEAFF. The CDR3 coding sequence is TGTGCCAGCAGCTGGGGGACAGGGGAGGAGGCTTTCTTT.

The chain employs TRBV5-3 and TRBJ1-5, with 10 bases that match TRBD1. TRBV5-3 is an open reading frame, and its role is uncertain. The ends lost 6 bases at V and 7 bases at J; junction bases unmatched: 10. CDR3 length: 15 residues. The CDR3 protein is CARKKPGQGQQPQHF. CDR3 coding DNA: TGTGCCAGAAAAAAACCGGGACAGGGGCAACAGCCCCAGCATTTT.

The V and J genes are TRBV5-4 and TRBJ2-7; 7 positions match TRBD2. The CDR3 contains 16 residues. Trimming removed 0 bases from V and 7 bases from J; junction bases left unmatched: 13. CDR1 is SGHNT and CDR2 is YYREEE in the germline V gene (reference sequence). CDR3 sequence (DNA): TGTGCCAGCAGCTTGGAGAACGGGGCGGGAGTACGGGAGCAGTACTTC. Amino acids: CASSLENGAGVREQYF.

This chain connects TRBV27 to TRBJ2-2; 9 positions agree with TRBD2. V trimming: 4 bases; J trimming: 1 base; junction bases outside the gene matches: 7. Germline V CDR1 and CDR2: MNHEY, SMNVEV (reference sequence). The CDR3 is made up of 17 amino acids. The CDR3 loop is CASSSAGGPRNTGELFF. For the CDR3, the DNA is TGTGCCAGCAGTTCGGCGGGAGGGCCTCGGAACACCGGGGAGCTGTTTTTT.

The V gene is TRBV21-1, the J gene TRBJ2-6; TRBD1 was called by the table and not checked on the DNA. TRBV21-1 represents a pseudogene. The length of the CDR3 is 19 residues. CDR3 nucleotide sequence: TGTGCCAGCAGCAGACCCGGGACAGGGAGCCTCTCTGGGGCCAACGTCCTGACTTTC. Amino acid sequence: CASSRPGTGSLSGANVLTF.